The clone carrying this TCR beta chain appeared a single time. No antigen is known for it. This sample is drawn from a study of graft-versus-host responses after intestinal transplantation. Some clones are missing from TCRdb's copy, which holds only in-frame ones; the method was immunoSEQ multiplex PCR. Counted here are roughly 40,000 clones, 85% to 95% occurring once; the ten biggest clones make up 3.6%. This CDR3 has 18 amino acids. Trimming removed 0 bases from V and 7 bases from J, with 19 bases in between. In germline, CDR1 is SGHAT, CDR2 FQNNGV. Study observations and caveats: Maximum circulating GvH clone levels tracked with early post-transplant HvG decreases.

This specimen was PBMCs, taken approximately 100 weeks after intestinal transplantation. The chain couples TRBV11-2 to TRBJ1-6; D is undetermined. The clonotype was recovered from a human patient who received an intestinal transplant, so some T cells may come from the graft donor. This CDR3 reads CASSLDRVLGYLNSPLHF. The CDR3 DNA follows: TGTGCCAGCAGCTTAGATCGCGTACTCGGCTACCTCAATTCACCCCTCCACTTT.